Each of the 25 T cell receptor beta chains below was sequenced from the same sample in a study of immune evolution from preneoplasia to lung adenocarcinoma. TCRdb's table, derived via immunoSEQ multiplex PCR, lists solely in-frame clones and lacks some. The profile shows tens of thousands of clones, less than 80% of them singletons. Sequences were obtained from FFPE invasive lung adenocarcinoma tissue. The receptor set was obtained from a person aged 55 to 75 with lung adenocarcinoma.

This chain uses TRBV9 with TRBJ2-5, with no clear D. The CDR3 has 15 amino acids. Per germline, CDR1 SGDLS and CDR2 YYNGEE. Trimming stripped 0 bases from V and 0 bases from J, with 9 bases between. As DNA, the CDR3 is TGTGCCAGCAGCGTAGTTGGCTCGCACCAAGAGACCCAGTACTTC. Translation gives CASSVVGSHQETQYF.

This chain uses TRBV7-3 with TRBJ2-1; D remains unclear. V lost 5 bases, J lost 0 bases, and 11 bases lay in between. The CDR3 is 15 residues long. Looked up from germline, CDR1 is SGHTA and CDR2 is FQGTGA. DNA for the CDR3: TGTGCCAGCAGCCCCGCCCCGAGCTCCTACAATGAGCAGTTCTTC. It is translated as CASSPAPSSYNEQFF.

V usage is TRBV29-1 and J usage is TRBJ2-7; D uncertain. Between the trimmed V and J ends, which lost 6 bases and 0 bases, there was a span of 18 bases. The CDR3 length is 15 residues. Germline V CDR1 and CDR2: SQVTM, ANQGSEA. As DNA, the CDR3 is TGCAGCGTCGCCCCCCAGGTTCCTCTCTCCTACGAGCAGTACTTC. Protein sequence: CSVAPQVPLSYEQYF.

CDR3 DNA: TGCGCCAGCAGTGTGGGGTATGGTCGGGGTCAGCCCCAGCATTTT. Residues: CASSVGYGRGQPQHF. The chain employs TRBV5-1 and TRBJ1-5; D not certain. The CDR3 totals 15 residues. Germline V CDR1 and CDR2: SGHRS, YFSETQ. V dropped 5 bases and J dropped 6 bases, with 18 bases sitting between them.

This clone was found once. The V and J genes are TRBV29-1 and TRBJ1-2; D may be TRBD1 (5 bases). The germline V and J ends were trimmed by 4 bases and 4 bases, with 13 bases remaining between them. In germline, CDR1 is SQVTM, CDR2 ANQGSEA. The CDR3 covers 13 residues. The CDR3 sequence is CSVATGTLYGYTF. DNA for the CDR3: TGCAGCGTTGCCACCGGGACCCTCTATGGCTACACCTTC.

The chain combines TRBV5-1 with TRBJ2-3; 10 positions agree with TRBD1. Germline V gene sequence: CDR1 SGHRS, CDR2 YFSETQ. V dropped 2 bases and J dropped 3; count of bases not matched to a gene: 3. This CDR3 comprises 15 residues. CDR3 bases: TGCGCCAGCAGCTTAGGACAGGGGGTAACAGATACGCAGTATTTT. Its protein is CASSLGQGVTDTQYF. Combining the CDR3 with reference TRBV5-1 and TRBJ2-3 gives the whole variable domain KAGVTQTPRYLIKTRGQQVTLSCSPISGHRSVSWYQQTPGQGLQFLFEYFSETQRNKGNFPGRFSGRQFSNSRSEMNVSTLELGDSALYLCASSLGQGVTDTQYFGPGTRLTVL.

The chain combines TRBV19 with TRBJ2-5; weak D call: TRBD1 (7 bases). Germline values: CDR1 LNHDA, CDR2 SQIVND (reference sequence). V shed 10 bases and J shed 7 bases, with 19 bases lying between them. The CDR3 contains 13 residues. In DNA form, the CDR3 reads TGTGCCACCACAGGGGCCCGGCGGGGGACCCAGTACTTC. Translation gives CATTGARRGTQYF.

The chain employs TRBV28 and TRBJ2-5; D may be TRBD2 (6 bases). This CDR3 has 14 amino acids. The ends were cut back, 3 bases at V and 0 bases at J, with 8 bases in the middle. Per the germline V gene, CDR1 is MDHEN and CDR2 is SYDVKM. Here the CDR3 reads CASSLGGNQETQYF. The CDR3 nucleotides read TGTGCCAGCAGTTTGGGGGGAAACCAAGAGACCCAGTACTTC.

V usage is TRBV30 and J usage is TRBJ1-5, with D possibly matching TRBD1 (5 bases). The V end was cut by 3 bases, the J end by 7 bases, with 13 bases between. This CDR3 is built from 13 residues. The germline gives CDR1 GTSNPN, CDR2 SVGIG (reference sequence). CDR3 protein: CAWSRMGGQPQHF. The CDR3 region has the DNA TGTGCCTGGAGCCGGATGGGGGGACAGCCCCAGCATTTT.

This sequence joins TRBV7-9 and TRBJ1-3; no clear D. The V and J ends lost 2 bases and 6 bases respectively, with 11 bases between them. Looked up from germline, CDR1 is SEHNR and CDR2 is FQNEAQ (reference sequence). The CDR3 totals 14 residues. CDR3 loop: CASSLMVGENTIYF. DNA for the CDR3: TGTGCCAGCAGCTTAATGGTTGGAGAAAACACCATATATTTT.

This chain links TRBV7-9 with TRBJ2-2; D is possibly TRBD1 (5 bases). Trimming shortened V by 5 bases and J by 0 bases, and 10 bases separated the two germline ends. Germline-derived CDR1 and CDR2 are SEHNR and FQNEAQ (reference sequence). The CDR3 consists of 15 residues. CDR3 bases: TGTGCCAGCAGCCCGACAGCGCCGAACACCGGGGAGCTGTTTTTT. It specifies CASSPTAPNTGELFF.

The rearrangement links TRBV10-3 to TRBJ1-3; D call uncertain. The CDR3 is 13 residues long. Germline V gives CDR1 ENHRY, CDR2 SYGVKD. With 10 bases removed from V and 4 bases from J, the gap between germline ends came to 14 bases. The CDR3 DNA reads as TGTGCCACTCGGGAGCAGGAGGGAAACACCATATATTTT. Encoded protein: CATREQEGNTIYF.

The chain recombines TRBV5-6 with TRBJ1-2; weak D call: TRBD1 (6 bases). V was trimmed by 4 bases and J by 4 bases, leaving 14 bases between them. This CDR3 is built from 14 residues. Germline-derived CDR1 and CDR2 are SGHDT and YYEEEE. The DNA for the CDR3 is TGTGCCAGCAGCCTCCCCCAGGGGAGCTATGGCTACACCTTC. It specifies CASSLPQGSYGYTF.

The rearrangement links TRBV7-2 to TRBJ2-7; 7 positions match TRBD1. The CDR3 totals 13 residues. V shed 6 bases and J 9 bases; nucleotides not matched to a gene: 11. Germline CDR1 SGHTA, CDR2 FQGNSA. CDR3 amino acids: CASSLGEYRGQYF. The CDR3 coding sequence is TGTGCCAGCAGTCTCGGGGAGTACAGGGGGCAGTACTTC.

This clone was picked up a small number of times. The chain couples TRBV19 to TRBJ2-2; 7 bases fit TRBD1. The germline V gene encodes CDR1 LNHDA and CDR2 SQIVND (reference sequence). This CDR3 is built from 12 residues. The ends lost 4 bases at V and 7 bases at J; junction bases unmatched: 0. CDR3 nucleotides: TGTGCCAGTAGTACAGGGGGCGGGGAGCTGTTTTTT. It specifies CASSTGGGELFF.

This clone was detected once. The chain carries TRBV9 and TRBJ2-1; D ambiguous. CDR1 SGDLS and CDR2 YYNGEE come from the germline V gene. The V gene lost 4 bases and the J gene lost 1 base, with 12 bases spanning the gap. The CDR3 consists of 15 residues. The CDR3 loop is CASSNWGSSYNEQFF. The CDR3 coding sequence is TGTGCCAGCAGCAATTGGGGTAGTTCCTACAATGAGCAGTTCTTC. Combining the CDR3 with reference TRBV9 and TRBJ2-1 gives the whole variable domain DSGVTQTPKHLITATGQRVTLRCSPRSGDLSVYWYQQSLDQGLQFLIQYYNGEERAKGNILERFSAQQFPDLHSELNLSSLELGDSALYFCASSNWGSSYNEQFFGPGTRLTVL.

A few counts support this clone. CDR3 region: CASSLGGSGDNEQFF. CDR3 DNA sequence: TGTGCCAGCAGCTTAGGCGGGAGCGGGGACAATGAGCAGTTCTTC. The rearrangement joins TRBV13 to TRBJ2-1; TRBD2 aligns across 7 bases. V trimming: 0 bases; J trimming: 5 bases; junction bases outside the gene matches: 4. The CDR3 covers 15 residues. The germline V gene encodes CDR1 PRHDT and CDR2 FYEKMQ (reference sequence).

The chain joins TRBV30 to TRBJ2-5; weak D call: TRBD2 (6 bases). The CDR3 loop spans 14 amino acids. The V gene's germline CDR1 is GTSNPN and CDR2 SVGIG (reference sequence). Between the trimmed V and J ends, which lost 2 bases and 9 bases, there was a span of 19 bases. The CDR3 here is CAWSPQTRSMAQYF. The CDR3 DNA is TGTGCCTGGAGTCCCCAGACTAGGTCCATGGCCCAGTACTTC.

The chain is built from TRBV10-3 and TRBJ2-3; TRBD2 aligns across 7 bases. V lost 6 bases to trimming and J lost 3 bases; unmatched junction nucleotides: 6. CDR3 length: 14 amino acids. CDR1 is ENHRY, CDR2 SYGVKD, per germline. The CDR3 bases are TGTGCCATCAGGGGCGGGAGTTATACAGATACGCAGTATTTT. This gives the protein CAIRGGSYTDTQYF.

CDR3 residues: CASSLGVGTASNQPQHF. The CDR3, as DNA: TGTGCCAGCAGCTTAGGGGTCGGGACAGCAAGCAATCAGCCCCAGCATTTT. The genes are TRBV7-9 and TRBJ1-5; 7 bases map to TRBD1. The CDR3 spans 17 residues. Germline V gene lookup returns CDR1 SEHNR and CDR2 FQNEAQ (reference sequence). J was trimmed by 1 base and V by 1 base; bases with no gene match: 7.

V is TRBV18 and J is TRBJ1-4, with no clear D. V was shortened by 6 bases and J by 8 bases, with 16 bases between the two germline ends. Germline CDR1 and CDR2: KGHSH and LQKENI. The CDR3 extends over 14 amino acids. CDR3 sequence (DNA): TGTGCCAGCTCCCCATACGGCGCGGAAGAAAAACTGTTTTTT. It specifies CASSPYGAEEKLFF.

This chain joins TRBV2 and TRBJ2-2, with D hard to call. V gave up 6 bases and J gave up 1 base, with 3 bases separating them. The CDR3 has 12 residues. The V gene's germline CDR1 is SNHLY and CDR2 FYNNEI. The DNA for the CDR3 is TGTGCCAGCAGAGGGAACACCGGGGAGCTGTTTTTT. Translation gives CASRGNTGELFF.

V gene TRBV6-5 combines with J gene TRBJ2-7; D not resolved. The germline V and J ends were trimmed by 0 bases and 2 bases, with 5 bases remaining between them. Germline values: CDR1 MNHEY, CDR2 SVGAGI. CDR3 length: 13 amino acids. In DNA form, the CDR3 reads TGTGCCAGCAGTTACTCGAAAACCTACGAGCAGTACTTC. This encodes CASSYSKTYEQYF.

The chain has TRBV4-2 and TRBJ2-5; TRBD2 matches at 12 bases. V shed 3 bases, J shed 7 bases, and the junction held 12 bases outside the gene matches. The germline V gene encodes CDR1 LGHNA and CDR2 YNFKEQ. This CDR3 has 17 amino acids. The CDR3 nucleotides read TGTGCCAGCAGCCAGGCACCCACCGGGACTAGCGGGCGGACCCAGTACTTC. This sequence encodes CASSQAPTGTSGRTQYF.

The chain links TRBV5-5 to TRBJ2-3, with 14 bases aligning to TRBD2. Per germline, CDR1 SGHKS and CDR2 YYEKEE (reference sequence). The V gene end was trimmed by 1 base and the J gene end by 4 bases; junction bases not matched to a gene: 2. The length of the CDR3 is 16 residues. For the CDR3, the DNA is TGTGCCAGCAGCTTGAGACTAGCGGGAGGGGCAGATACGCAGTATTTT. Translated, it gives CASSLRLAGGADTQYF.